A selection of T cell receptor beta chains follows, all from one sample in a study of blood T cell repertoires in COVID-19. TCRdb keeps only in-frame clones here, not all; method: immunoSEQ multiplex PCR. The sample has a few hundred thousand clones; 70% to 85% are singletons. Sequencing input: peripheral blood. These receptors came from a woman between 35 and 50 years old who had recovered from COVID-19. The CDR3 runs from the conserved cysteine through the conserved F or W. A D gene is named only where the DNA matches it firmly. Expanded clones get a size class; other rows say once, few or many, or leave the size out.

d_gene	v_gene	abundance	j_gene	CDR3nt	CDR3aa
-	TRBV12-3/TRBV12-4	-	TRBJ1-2	TGTGCCAGCAGGGAAGCGGACTATGGCTACACCTTC	CASREADYGYTF
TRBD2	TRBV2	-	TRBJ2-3	TGTGCCAGCACCTGGGGGTGGGGGGGAAAATCAGATACGCAGTATTTT	CASTWGWGGKSDTQYF
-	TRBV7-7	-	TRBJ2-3	TGTGCTAGCAGCCCCGATGGGGGGAGCACAGATACGCAGTATTTT	CASSPDGGSTDTQYF
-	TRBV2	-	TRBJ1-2	TGTGCCAGCAACCCGCTGACAGATTCTAACTATGGCTACACCTTC	CASNPLTDSNYGYTF
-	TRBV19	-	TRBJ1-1	TGTGCCAGTAGTAGACAAATGAACACTGAAGCTTTCTTT	CASSRQMNTEAFF
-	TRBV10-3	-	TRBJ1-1	TGTGCCATCAGTGAAGTGAGTGGCACTGAAGCTTTCTTT	CAISEVSGTEAFF
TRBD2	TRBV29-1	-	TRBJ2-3	TGCAGCGCCGGCGGACTAGCGGGTCCAGATACGCAGTATTTT	CSAGGLAGPDTQYF
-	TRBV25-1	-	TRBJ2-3	TGTGCCAGCAGTGAATTTTTGGACAGCCGCACAGATACGCAGTATTTT	CASSEFLDSRTDTQYF
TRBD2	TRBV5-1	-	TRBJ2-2	TGCGCCAGCAGTATCGGACTAGCGGGGGCTTTGAACACCGGGGAGCTGTTTTTT	CASSIGLAGALNTGELFF
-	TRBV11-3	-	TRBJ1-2	TGTGCCAGCAGCTTGACAGGAGGTCCCTATGGCTACACCTTC	CASSLTGGPYGYTF
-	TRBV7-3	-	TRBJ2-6	TGTGCCAGCAGCTCCGTCTCTGGGGCCAACGTCCTGACTTTC	CASSSVSGANVLTF
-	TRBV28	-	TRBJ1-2	TGTGCCAGCAGTTTATTGGCAGGGGTAGGCTACACCTTC	CASSLLAGVGYTF
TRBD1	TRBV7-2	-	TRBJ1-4	TGTGCCAGCAGCCCTGGACAGGGGGCTATAGAAAAACTGTTTTTT	CASSPGQGAIEKLFF
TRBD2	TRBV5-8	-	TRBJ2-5	TGTGCCAGCAGATTGCAGGCGGGGGCCCAGTACTTC	CASRLQAGAQYF
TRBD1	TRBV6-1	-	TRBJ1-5	TGTGCCAGCAGTGAGTTAGGGGGCGGGTCGCCCCAGCATTTT	CASSELGGGSPQHF
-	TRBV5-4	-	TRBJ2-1	TGTGCCAGCAGCTTGGGTGCGGGGGCCTCGACCTACAATGAGCAGTTCTTC	CASSLGAGASTYNEQFF
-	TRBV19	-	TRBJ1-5	TGTGCCAGTAGCTTGACAGAGTATAGCAATCAGCCCCAGCATTTT	CASSLTEYSNQPQHF
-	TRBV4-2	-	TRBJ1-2	TGTGCCAGCAGCCAAGAAACAGGAGCTAACTATGGCTACACCTTC	CASSQETGANYGYTF
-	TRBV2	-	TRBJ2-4	TGTGCCAGCATGATCGAGGCCGGGGCCAAAAACATTCAGTACTTC	CASMIEAGAKNIQYF
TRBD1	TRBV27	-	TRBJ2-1	TGTGCCAGCAGTTTGACAGGGGACTACAATGAGCAGTTCTTC	CASSLTGDYNEQFF
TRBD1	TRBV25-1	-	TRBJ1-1	TGTGCCAGCAGTGAGGGACAGGTAGTGGACACTGAAGCTTTCTTT	CASSEGQVVDTEAFF
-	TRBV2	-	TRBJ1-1	TGTGCCAGCAGATTGACTCGGGGGGACACTGAAGCTTTCTTT	CASRLTRGDTEAFF
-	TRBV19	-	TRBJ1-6	TGTGCCAGTAGTCAGACAGTCGGCTCACCCCTCCACTTT	CASSQTVGSPLHF
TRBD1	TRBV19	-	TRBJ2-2	TGTGCCAGTAGTCCCGGACAGGTTCTTCGGTCCGGGGAGCTGTTTTTT	CASSPGQVLRSGELFF
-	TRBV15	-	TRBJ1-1	TGTGCCACCAGCAGAGATCTGGCAGGCCAAGCTTTCTTT	CATSRDLAGQAFF
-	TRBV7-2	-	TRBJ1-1	TGTGCCAGCAGCTTAGCGGTTTGGGACTCGGTGGGTGAAGCTTTCTTT	CASSLAVWDSVGEAFF
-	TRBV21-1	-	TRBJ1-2	TGTGCCAGCAGCCCCCGACAGGCCCCTAACTATGGCTACACCTTC	CASSPRQAPNYGYTF
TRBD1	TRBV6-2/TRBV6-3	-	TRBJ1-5	TGTGCCAGCAGTGGACAGGGGGAGCCCCAGCATTTT	CASSGQGEPQHF
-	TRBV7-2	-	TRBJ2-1	TGTGCCAGCAGCTTAGTACGGGGGAATGAGCAGTTCTTC	CASSLVRGNEQFF
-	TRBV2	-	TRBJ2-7	TGTGCCAGCAGTGAAAGGCTAGCTTGGGAGCAGTACTTC	CASSERLAWEQYF
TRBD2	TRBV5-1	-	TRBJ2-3	TGCGCCAGCAAATACGGGGGGAGCACAGATACGCAGTATTTT	CASKYGGSTDTQYF
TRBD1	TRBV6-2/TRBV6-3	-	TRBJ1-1	TGTGCCAGCAGTAAAGGGACAGGGCGGATGAACACTGAAGCTTTCTTT	CASSKGTGRMNTEAFF
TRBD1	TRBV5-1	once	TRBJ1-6	TGCGCCAGCAAGGGGGGACAGAATAATTCACCCCTCCACTTT	CASKGGQNNSPLHF
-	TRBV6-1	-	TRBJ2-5	TGTGCCAGCAGTGAATGGGACACCCCGACGAACTTC	CASSEWDTPTNF
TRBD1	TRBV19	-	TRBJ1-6	TGTGCCAGTAGTATCCGGGGAGGCTCAACAGGGGCCAGCTCACCCCTCCACTTT	CASSIRGGSTGASSPLHF
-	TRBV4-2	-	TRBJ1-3	TGTGCCAGCAGCACACAACAGGGATACTCTGGAAACACCATATATTTT	CASSTQQGYSGNTIYF
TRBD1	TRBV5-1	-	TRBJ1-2	TGCGCCAGCAGCTTAGGACAGGGGAGTTATGGCTACACCTTC	CASSLGQGSYGYTF
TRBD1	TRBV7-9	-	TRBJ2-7	TGTGCCAGCAGTCCCGGACAGGGTCGGGGGAACGAGCAGTACTTC	CASSPGQGRGNEQYF
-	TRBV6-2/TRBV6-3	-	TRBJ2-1	TGTGCCAGCACCCCGCGGCCCAGCCCTGAGCAGTTCTTC	CASTPRPSPEQFF
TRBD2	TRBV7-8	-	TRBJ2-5	TGTGCCAGCAGCGGACAAACTAGCGGGGGGGCCGAGACCCAGTACTTC	CASSGQTSGGAETQYF
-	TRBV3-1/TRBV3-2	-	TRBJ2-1	TGTGCCAGCAGCCAAGCCGGGGGTTTCGAGCAGTTCTTC	CASSQAGGFEQFF
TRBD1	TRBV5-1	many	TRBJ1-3	TGCGCCAGCAGCAAATATGAGGTGGCAGGGGGCTTCGTGGGCTCTGGAAACACCATATATTTT	CASSKYEVAGGFVGSGNTIYF
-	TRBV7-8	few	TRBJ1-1	TGTGCCAGCAGTTCCTTGACATATACGAACACTGAAGCTTTCTTT	CASSSLTYTNTEAFF
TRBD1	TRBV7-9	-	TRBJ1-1	TGTGCCAGCAGCTTACTGACAGGGTCCGGCGAAGCTTTCTTT	CASSLLTGSGEAFF
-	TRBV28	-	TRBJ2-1	TGTGCCAGCAGTTTTAGTTCAAGCTCCTACAATGAGCAGTTCTTC	CASSFSSSSYNEQFF
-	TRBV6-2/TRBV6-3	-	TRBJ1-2	TGTGCCAGCAGTGATCTCAGCTATGGCTACACCTTC	CASSDLSYGYTF
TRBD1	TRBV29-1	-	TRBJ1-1	TGCAGCGTAGCCACAGGGGGAGGTGAAGCTTTCTTT	CSVATGGGEAFF
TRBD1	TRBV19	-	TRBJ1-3	TGTGCCAGTAGTACGGACAGGGGACTAACTATCTCTGGAAACACCATATATTTT	CASSTDRGLTISGNTIYF
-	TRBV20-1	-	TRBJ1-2	TGCAGTGCTAGTAAGCCGGGGGGGAATAACTATGGCTACACCTTC	CSASKPGGNNYGYTF
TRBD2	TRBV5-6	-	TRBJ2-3	TGTGCCAGCAGCTTGGTTAGCGGGGTAGCCACAGATACGCAGTATTTT	CASSLVSGVATDTQYF
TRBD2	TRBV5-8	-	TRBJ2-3	TGTGCCAGCAGTCTGTCTAGCGGGGGGACAGATACGCAGTATTTT	CASSLSSGGTDTQYF
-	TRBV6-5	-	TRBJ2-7	TGTGCCAGCAACTACTTGATCGCAGGGGCCTACGAGCAGTACTTC	CASNYLIAGAYEQYF
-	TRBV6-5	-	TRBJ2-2	TGTGCCACAACAACGAACACCGGGGAGCTGTTTTTT	CATTTNTGELFF
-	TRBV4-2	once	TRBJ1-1	TGTGCCAGCAGCCAAATCATGACAGCGAACACTGAAGCTTTCTTT	CASSQIMTANTEAFF
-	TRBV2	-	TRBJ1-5	TGTGCCAGCAGTGAGACAGGTAATAGCAATCAGCCCCAGCATTTT	CASSETGNSNQPQHF
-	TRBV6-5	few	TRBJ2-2	TGTGCCAGCCTCCGGAGGGGCACCGGGGAGCTGTTTTTT	CASLRRGTGELFF
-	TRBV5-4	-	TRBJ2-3	TGTGCCAGCAGCTTGGTCGGGAGCACAGATACGCAGTATTTT	CASSLVGSTDTQYF